This T cell receptor beta chain appears in the sequencing data of a study of blood T cell repertoires in COVID-19. The length of the CDR3 is 15 residues. Looked up from germline, CDR1 is SGHNT and CDR2 is YYREEE (reference sequence). The V segment lost 3 bases and the J segment 5 bases; nucleotides outside the gene matches: 6. This table comes from immunoSEQ multiplex PCR, and its TCRdb copy is limited to in-frame clones, with some not included. The sample lists about 310,000 clones, roughly 87% occurring once. This chain links TRBV5-4 with TRBJ2-7; the match to TRBD1 covers 12 bases. The specimen sequenced was PBMCs or T cells enriched from blood (not recorded which). The source of this sequence is a young woman who had recovered from COVID-19. The CDR3 DNA is TGTGCCAGCAGCTGGCCCGGGACAGGGGGCGACGAGCAGTACTTC. It codes for CASSWPGTGGDEQYF.